These T cell receptor beta chains were read from a single sample in a study of long-term antiretroviral therapy in people with HIV. Data came from immunoSEQ multiplex PCR; TCRdb stores just in-frame clones and leaves some out. The sample consists of more than 20,000 clones, roughly nine tenths of them appearing once. The material sequenced was unsorted PBMCs, taken 1.9 years after starting antiretroviral therapy. Receptor source: a woman aged 25 to 39 with HIV. CDR3s include the opening cysteine and the closing phenylalanine or tryptophan. The order of the fields is clone size, CDR3 length, D gene, J gene, V gene, CDR3 protein, CDR3 DNA. A D gene is named only where the DNA matches it firmly. A clone size is listed for some rows: how often the clone was seen (once, few, many), or a class if it is expanded.

size: few
length: 12
D: TRBD1
J: TRBJ1-1
V: TRBV30
CDR3: CAWGQGNTEAFF
DNA: TGTGCCTGGGGACAGGGGAACACTGAAGCTTTCTTT

size: NA
length: 17
D: NA
J: TRBJ1-5
V: TRBV4-1
CDR3: CASSQEWASNSNQPQHF
DNA: TGCGCCAGCAGCCAAGAGTGGGCGAGCAATAGCAATCAGCCCCAGCATTTT

size: once
length: 17
D: NA
J: TRBJ1-1
V: TRBV7-2
CDR3: CASRSPAGRGLVTEAFF
DNA: TGTGCCAGCCGCTCCCCAGCGGGGAGGGGCCTGGTAACTGAAGCTTTCTTT

size: NA
length: 14
D: TRBD2
J: TRBJ2-3
V: TRBV25-1
CDR3: CASTGGRGADTQYF
DNA: TGTGCCAGCACGGGGGGGCGAGGGGCAGATACGCAGTATTTT

size: NA
length: 12
D: NA
J: TRBJ2-2
V: TRBV5-1
CDR3: CASSQGIGELFF
DNA: TGCGCCAGCAGTCAGGGGATCGGGGAGCTGTTTTTT

size: NA
length: 14
D: TRBD1
J: TRBJ2-1
V: TRBV7-8
CDR3: CASSWDRAGNEQFF
DNA: TGTGCCAGCAGCTGGGACAGGGCGGGGAATGAGCAGTTCTTC

size: NA
length: 15
D: TRBD1
J: TRBJ1-6
V: TRBV7-9
CDR3: CASSHRQGGNSPLHF
DNA: TGTGCCAGCAGCCACCGACAGGGGGGTAATTCACCCCTCCACTTT

size: NA
length: 14
D: NA
J: TRBJ1-3
V: TRBV30
CDR3: CAWSAGRSGNTIYF
DNA: TGTGCCTGGAGTGCGGGAAGATCTGGAAACACCATATATTTT

size: NA
length: 14
D: NA
J: TRBJ2-7
V: TRBV7-2
CDR3: CASSLAGVVYEQYF
DNA: TGTGCCAGCAGCTTAGCGGGGGTAGTCTACGAGCAGTACTTC

size: NA
length: 13
D: NA
J: TRBJ2-5
V: TRBV18
CDR3: CASSPRGGETQYF
DNA: TGTGCCAGCTCACCGCGGGGCGGAGAGACCCAGTACTTC

size: NA
length: 14
D: NA
J: TRBJ1-1
V: TRBV5-1
CDR3: CASSFGRGNTEAFF
DNA: TGCGCCAGCAGCTTCGGACGGGGGAACACTGAAGCTTTCTTT

size: NA
length: 17
D: NA
J: TRBJ2-3
V: TRBV11-2
CDR3: CASSLGVGGTSTDTQYF
DNA: TGTGCCAGCAGCCTAGGGGTTGGCGGAACTAGCACAGATACGCAGTATTTT

size: NA
length: 19
D: NA
J: TRBJ1-3
V: TRBV4-1
CDR3: CASSQDSFYPLDGGNTIYF
DNA: TGCGCCAGCAGCCAAGACTCCTTTTATCCGCTCGACGGTGGAAACACCATATATTTT

size: once
length: 15
D: NA
J: TRBJ2-5
V: TRBV30
CDR3: CAWSLPTAFQETQYF
DNA: TGTGCCTGGAGCCTCCCTACAGCGTTCCAAGAGACCCAGTACTTC

size: NA
length: 15
D: NA
J: TRBJ1-4
V: TRBV27
CDR3: CASSLVGGRNEKLFF
DNA: TGTGCCAGCAGTTTAGTCGGCGGGAGGAACGAAAAACTGTTTTTT

size: NA
length: 11
D: NA
J: TRBJ1-1
V: TRBV10-3
CDR3: CAISERTEAFF
DNA: TGTGCCATCAGTGAGAGGACTGAAGCTTTCTTT

size: NA
length: 14
D: TRBD1
J: TRBJ2-7
V: TRBV5-1
CDR3: CASRRGTGTYEQYF
DNA: TGCGCCAGCAGGCGAGGGACAGGGACTTACGAGCAGTACTTC

size: NA
length: 13
D: NA
J: TRBJ2-1
V: TRBV6-6
CDR3: CAVEAEVYNEQFF
DNA: TGCGCGGTAGAGGCCGAGGTATACAATGAGCAGTTCTTC

size: NA
length: 14
D: NA
J: TRBJ2-5
V: TRBV6-1
CDR3: CASSELGVAETQYF
DNA: TGTGCCAGCAGTGAGTTGGGGGTGGCGGAGACCCAGTACTTC

size: NA
length: 15
D: TRBD1
J: TRBJ1-2
V: TRBV5-1
CDR3: CASSLGHLTGGGYTF
DNA: TGCGCCAGCAGCTTGGGTCACCTGACAGGGGGAGGCTACACCTTC

size: once
length: 13
D: NA
J: TRBJ1-2
V: TRBV6-6
CDR3: CASGGRGDYGYTF
DNA: TGTGCCAGCGGTGGACGGGGGGACTATGGCTACACCTTC

size: NA
length: 13
D: NA
J: TRBJ2-7
V: TRBV30
CDR3: CAWSTARSYEQYF
DNA: TGTGCCTGGAGTACGGCTCGGTCCTACGAGCAGTACTTC

size: NA
length: 17
D: NA
J: TRBJ1-3
V: TRBV4-2
CDR3: CASSQDGTGWLGNTIYF
DNA: TGTGCCAGCAGCCAAGATGGAACCGGTTGGTTGGGAAACACCATATATTTT

size: NA
length: 13
D: NA
J: TRBJ1-2
V: TRBV6-5
CDR3: CASSYDRLYGYTF
DNA: TGTGCCAGCAGTTACGACAGGTTATACGGCTACACCTTC

size: NA
length: 15
D: TRBD1
J: TRBJ1-6
V: TRBV4-1
CDR3: CASSHSDRDNSPLHF
DNA: TGCGCCAGCAGCCATTCTGACAGGGATAATTCACCCCTCCACTTT

size: few
length: 13
D: NA
J: TRBJ1-6
V: TRBV18
CDR3: CASSGGGNSPLHF
DNA: TGTGCCAGCTCAGGGGGGGGGAATTCACCCCTCCACTTT

size: NA
length: 14
D: TRBD2
J: TRBJ2-1
V: TRBV27
CDR3: CASSPPASGNEQFF
DNA: TGTGCCAGCAGTCCCCCAGCTAGCGGGAATGAGCAGTTCTTC

size: NA
length: 14
D: NA
J: TRBJ1-6
V: TRBV19
CDR3: CASRLGGARSPLHF
DNA: TGTGCCAGTAGACTCGGGGGTGCTCGTTCACCCCTCCACTTT

size: NA
length: 16
D: NA
J: TRBJ2-7
V: TRBV4-1
CDR3: CASSQFRTDGPYEQYF
DNA: TGCGCCAGCAGCCAATTTAGGACAGACGGACCTTACGAGCAGTACTTC

size: NA
length: 14
D: NA
J: TRBJ1-6
V: TRBV27
CDR3: CASRDPQHHSPLHF
DNA: TGTGCCAGCCGGGACCCGCAGCACCATTCACCCCTCCACTTT

size: NA
length: 11
D: NA
J: TRBJ2-7
V: TRBV5-6
CDR3: CASSLGNEQYF
DNA: TGTGCCAGCAGCTTAGGCAATGAGCAGTACTTC

size: NA
length: 15
D: NA
J: TRBJ1-2
V: TRBV6-1
CDR3: CASSEMTGPNYGYTF
DNA: TGTGCCAGCAGTGAAATGACAGGACCTAACTATGGCTACACCTTC

size: NA
length: 13
D: NA
J: TRBJ2-2
V: TRBV10-3
CDR3: CATQAGLAGELFF
DNA: TGTGCCACACAGGCGGGCTTAGCCGGGGAGCTGTTTTTT

size: NA
length: 16
D: TRBD1
J: TRBJ1-5
V: TRBV5-6
CDR3: CASSLYTGTGNQPQHF
DNA: TGTGCCAGCAGCTTATACACCGGGACAGGGAATCAGCCCCAGCATTTT

size: few
length: 13
D: NA
J: TRBJ2-3
V: TRBV5-1
CDR3: CASSFGQPDTQYF
DNA: TGCGCCAGCAGCTTCGGACAGCCAGATACGCAGTATTTT

size: NA
length: 14
D: NA
J: TRBJ1-4
V: TRBV9
CDR3: CASSVVATNEKLFF
DNA: TGTGCCAGCAGCGTCGTAGCAACTAATGAAAAACTGTTTTTT

size: NA
length: 12
D: NA
J: TRBJ2-7
V: TRBV9
CDR3: CASSSGPLRWDF
DNA: TGTGCCAGCAGCTCCGGACCTCTTAGGTGGGACTTC

size: NA
length: 16
D: NA
J: TRBJ2-1
V: TRBV12-5
CDR3: CASGLIPDRYYNEQFF
DNA: TGTGCTAGTGGTTTGATACCGGACAGATACTACAATGAGCAGTTCTTC

size: NA
length: 13
D: TRBD1
J: TRBJ1-4
V: TRBV28
CDR3: CASTGQTNEKLFF
DNA: TGTGCCAGCACGGGACAGACTAATGAAAAACTGTTTTTT

size: NA
length: 13
D: NA
J: TRBJ1-5
V: TRBV27
CDR3: CASSFMGNQPQHF
DNA: TGTGCCAGCAGTTTTATGGGAAATCAGCCCCAGCATTTT

size: NA
length: 15
D: TRBD1
J: TRBJ2-2
V: TRBV6-5
CDR3: CASKGDRAPTGELFF
DNA: TGTGCCAGCAAGGGGGACAGGGCTCCCACCGGGGAGCTGTTTTTT

size: NA
length: 13
D: NA
J: TRBJ2-3
V: TRBV7-3
CDR3: CASSSGQTDTQYF
DNA: TGTGCCAGCAGCTCGGGTCAGACAGATACGCAGTATTTT